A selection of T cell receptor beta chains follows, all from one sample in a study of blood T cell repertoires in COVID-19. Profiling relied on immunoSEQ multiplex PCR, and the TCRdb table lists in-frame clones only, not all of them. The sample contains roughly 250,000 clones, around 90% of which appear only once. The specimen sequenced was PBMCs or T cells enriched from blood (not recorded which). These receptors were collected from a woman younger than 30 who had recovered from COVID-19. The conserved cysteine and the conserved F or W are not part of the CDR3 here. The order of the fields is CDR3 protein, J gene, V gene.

CDR3: ASSLRLAGGVNEQF; J: TRBJ2-1; V: TRBV5-1
CDR3: ASSDRGTEAF; J: TRBJ1-1; V: TRBV12-3/TRBV12-4
CDR3: ASSPLPTGNGYT; J: TRBJ1-2; V: TRBV27
CDR3: ASGGQGRSPLH; J: TRBJ1-6; V: TRBV12-3/TRBV12-4
CDR3: ASSLGLQDFETQY; J: TRBJ2-5; V: TRBV7-2
CDR3: ASSPESGLAVENEQF; J: TRBJ2-1; V: TRBV5-1
CDR3: ASSQNPGGNEKLF; J: TRBJ1-4; V: TRBV3-1/TRBV3-2
CDR3: ASRPGTSSSYEQY; J: TRBJ2-7; V: TRBV14
CDR3: ASSGQARGSPLH; J: TRBJ1-6; V: TRBV2
CDR3: ASSPTQGYGNSPLH; J: TRBJ1-6; V: TRBV18
CDR3: ASSSLLFEGNEQY; J: TRBJ2-7; V: TRBV5-1
CDR3: ASSDWGGGGNTIY; J: TRBJ1-3; V: TRBV6-1
CDR3: AADRGGEQY; J: TRBJ2-7; V: TRBV10-3
CDR3: ASSPTDRNYGYT; J: TRBJ1-2; V: TRBV4-1
CDR3: ASSNRDRGPQPQH; J: TRBJ1-5; V: TRBV2